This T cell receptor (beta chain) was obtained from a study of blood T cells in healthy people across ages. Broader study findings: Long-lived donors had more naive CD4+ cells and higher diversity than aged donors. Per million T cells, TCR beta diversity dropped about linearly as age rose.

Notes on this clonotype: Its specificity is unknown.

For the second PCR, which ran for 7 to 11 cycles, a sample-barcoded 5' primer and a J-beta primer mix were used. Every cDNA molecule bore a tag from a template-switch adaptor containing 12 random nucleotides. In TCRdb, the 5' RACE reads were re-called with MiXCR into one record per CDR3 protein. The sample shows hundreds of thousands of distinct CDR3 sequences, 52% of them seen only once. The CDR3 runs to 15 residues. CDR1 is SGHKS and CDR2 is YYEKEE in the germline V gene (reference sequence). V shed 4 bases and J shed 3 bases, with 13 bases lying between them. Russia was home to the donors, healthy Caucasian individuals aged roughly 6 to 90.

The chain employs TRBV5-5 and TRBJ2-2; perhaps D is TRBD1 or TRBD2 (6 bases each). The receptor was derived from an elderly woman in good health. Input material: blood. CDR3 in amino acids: CASSPEGGHTGELFF. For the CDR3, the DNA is TGTGCCAGCAGCCCCGAGGGGGGCCACACCGGGGAGCTGTTTTTT.